This T cell receptor beta chain was profiled in a study of OX40 agonist ivuxolimab in advanced cancers. Germline trimming cut 5 bases from V and 3 bases from J; bases unmatched to any gene: 15. This CDR3 has 18 amino acids. In germline, CDR1 is SGHTA, CDR2 FQGTGA. This clone was observed a handful of times. What it binds is not known. The data were produced by immunoSEQ multiplex PCR, yet TCRdb's version contains in-frame clones alone and is incomplete. This sample yields approximately 70,000 clones, of which about 88% are seen a single time; around 0.97% belongs to the top ten. General study findings and limits: There were, on average, more expanded clones in CD8+ T cells than in CD4+. No determination was made of the antigen specificity of the expanded peripheral T cells.

The clonotype was recovered from an adult with an advanced solid tumor such as melanoma, head and neck, liver or kidney cancer. Specimen: CD4+ or CD8+ T cells sorted from blood, collected in a trial of the OX40 agonist ivuxolimab. The gene calls are TRBV7-3 and TRBJ2-1, with 8 bases identical to TRBD2. CDR3: CASSLFHSPGLVYNEQFF. CDR3 DNA sequence: TGTGCCAGCAGCCTTTTCCATTCACCGGGACTAGTCTACAATGAGCAGTTCTTC.